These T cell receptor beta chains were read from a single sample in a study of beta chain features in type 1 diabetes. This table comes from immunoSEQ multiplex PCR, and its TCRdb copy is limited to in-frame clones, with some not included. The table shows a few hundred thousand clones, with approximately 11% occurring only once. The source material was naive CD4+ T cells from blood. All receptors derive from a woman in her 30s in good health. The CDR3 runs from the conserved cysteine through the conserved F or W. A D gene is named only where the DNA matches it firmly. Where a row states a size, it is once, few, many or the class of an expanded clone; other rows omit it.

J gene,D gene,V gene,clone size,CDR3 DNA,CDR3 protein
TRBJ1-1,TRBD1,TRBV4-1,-,TGCGCCAGCGGAAAAATCACAGGGGACACTGAAGCTTTCTTT,CASGKITGDTEAFF
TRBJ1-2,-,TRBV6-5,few,TGTGCCAGCAGTTACTTACAGAACTATGGCTACACCTTC,CASSYLQNYGYTF
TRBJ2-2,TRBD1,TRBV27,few,TGTGCCAGCAGTCGACAGGGAACCGGGGAGCTGTTTTTT,CASSRQGTGELFF
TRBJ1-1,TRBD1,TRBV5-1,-,TGCGCCAGCAGCTTGGCGTGGGGACAGATGAACACTGAAGCTTTCTTT,CASSLAWGQMNTEAFF
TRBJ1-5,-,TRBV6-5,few,TGTGCCAGCAGACTCCTGGGCAACGGCAATCAGCCCCAGCATTTT,CASRLLGNGNQPQHF
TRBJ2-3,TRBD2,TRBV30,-,TGTGCCTGGGCCGGTGGGACTAGCGGAGTAGATACGCAGTATTTT,CAWAGGTSGVDTQYF
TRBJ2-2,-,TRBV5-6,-,TGTGCCAGCAGCTTTAGCCTAACCGGGGAGCTGTTTTTT,CASSFSLTGELFF
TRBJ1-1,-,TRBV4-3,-,TGCGCCAGCAGCCGAGAGGGAGGTCCGATCCTCGGCACTGAAGCTTTCTTT,CASSREGGPILGTEAFF
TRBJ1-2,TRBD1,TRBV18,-,TGTGCCAGCTCACCGGAGGGGACAGGGACCTATGGCTACACCTTC,CASSPEGTGTYGYTF
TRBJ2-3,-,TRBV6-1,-,TGTGCCAGCAGTTTAACTACGGCCACAGATACGCAGTATTTT,CASSLTTATDTQYF
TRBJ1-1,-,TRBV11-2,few,TGTGCCAGCAGCTCCCAACCAGAGAACACTGAAGCTTTCTTT,CASSSQPENTEAFF
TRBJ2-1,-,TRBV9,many,TGTGCCAGCAGCGCCGGACATCTGGTTTACAATGAGCAGTTCTTC,CASSAGHLVYNEQFF
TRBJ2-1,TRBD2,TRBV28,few,TGTGCCAGCAGTTCAGGGGGACTAGCGAGCGACAATGAGCAGTTCTTC,CASSSGGLASDNEQFF